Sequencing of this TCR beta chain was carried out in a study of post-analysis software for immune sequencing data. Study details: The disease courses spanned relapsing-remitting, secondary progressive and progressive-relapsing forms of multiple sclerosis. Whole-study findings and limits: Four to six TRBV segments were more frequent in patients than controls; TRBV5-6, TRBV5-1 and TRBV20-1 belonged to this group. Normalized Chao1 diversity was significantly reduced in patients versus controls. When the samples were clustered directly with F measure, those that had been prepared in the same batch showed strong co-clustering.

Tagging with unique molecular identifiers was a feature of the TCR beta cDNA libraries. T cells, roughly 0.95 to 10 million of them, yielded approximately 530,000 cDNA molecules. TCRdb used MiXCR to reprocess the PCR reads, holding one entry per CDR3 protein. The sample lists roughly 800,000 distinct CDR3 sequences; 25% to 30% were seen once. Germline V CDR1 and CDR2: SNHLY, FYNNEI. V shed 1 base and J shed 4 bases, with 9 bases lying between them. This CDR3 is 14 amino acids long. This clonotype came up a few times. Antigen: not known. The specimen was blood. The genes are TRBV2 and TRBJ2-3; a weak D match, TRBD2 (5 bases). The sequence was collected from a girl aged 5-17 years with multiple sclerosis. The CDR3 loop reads CASSEGLAADTQYF. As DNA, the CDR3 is TGTGCCAGCAGTGAAGGGCTAGCAGCAGATACGCAGTATTTT.